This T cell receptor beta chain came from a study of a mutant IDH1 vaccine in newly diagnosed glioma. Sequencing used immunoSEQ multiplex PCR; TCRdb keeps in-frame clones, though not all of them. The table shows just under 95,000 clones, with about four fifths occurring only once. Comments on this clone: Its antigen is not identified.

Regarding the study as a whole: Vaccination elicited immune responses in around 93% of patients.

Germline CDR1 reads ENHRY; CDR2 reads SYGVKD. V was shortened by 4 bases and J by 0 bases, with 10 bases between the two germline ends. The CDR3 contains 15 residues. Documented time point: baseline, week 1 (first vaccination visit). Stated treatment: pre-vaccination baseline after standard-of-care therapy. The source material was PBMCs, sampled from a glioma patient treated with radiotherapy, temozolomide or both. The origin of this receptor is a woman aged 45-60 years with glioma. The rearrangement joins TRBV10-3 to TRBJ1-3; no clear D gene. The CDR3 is CAISVDGPSGNTIYF. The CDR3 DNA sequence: TGTGCCATCAGTGTTGACGGTCCCTCTGGAAACACCATATATTTT.